A single sample gave rise to the 13 T cell receptor beta chains below, sequenced in a study of T cell responses to AZD1222 COVID-19 vaccine. Measured with immunoSEQ multiplex PCR; TCRdb has only the in-frame clones, and not every one. The sample includes more than 70,000 clones, approximately 91% of them seen just once. Sample: peripheral blood, taken on day 0 of MenACWY control vaccination. The receptor source for this set is an adult in good health.

The chain combines TRBV2 with TRBJ1-4; D not certain. This CDR3 has 13 amino acids. The ends were cut back, 6 bases at V and 8 bases at J, with 13 bases in the middle. Germline V lookup: CDR1 SNHLY, CDR2 FYNNEI. CDR3 nucleotides: TGTGCCAGCAGCCGTAAGATAGGGGAAAAACTGTTTTTT. This encodes CASSRKIGEKLFF. Full variable domain (outside the CDR3, taken from reference TRBV2 and TRBJ1-4): EPEVTQTPSHQVTQMGQEVILRCVPISNHLYFYWYRQILGQKVEFLVSFYNNEISEKSEIFDDQFSVERPDGSNFTLKIRSTKLEDSAMYFCASSRKIGEKLFFGSGTQLSVL.

V and J are TRBV30 and TRBJ1-2; 10 nucleotides line up with TRBD1. Germline V CDR1 and CDR2: GTSNPN, SVGIG (reference sequence). This CDR3 contains 16 residues. V lost 3 bases to trimming and J lost 6 bases; unmatched junction nucleotides: 13. CDR3 amino acids: CAWRGQGGLILNGYTF. CDR3 nucleotide sequence: TGTGCCTGGAGAGGACAGGGGGGACTTATTTTAAATGGCTACACCTTC.

The chain is built from TRBV18 and TRBJ1-6, with D possibly TRBD1 on 5 matching bases. This CDR3 has 13 amino acids. Trimming stripped 5 bases from V and 8 bases from J, with 10 bases between. Germline lookup yields CDR1 KGHSH and CDR2 LQKENI. CDR3 sequence: CASSSGWDSPLHF. The CDR3, as DNA: TGTGCCAGCTCATCAGGGTGGGATTCACCCCTCCACTTT.

This chain links TRBV4-3 with TRBJ1-1, with unresolved D. V was cut by 0 bases and J by 0 bases, with 8 bases left in between. The germline CDR1 and CDR2 sequences are LGHNA and YSLEER. This CDR3 contains 15 residues. The CDR3 sequence is CASSQDWGVNTEAFF. The CDR3 DNA sequence: TGCGCCAGCAGCCAAGACTGGGGAGTGAACACTGAAGCTTTCTTT.

The chain has TRBV5-8 and TRBJ1-1; possibly TRBD1 for D (6 bases). This CDR3 is 13 amino acids long. V shed 7 bases and J shed 7 bases, with 17 bases lying between them. From germline, CDR1 is SGHTS and CDR2 YDEGEE. CDR3 residues: CASGLQGSVEAFF. DNA for the CDR3: TGTGCCAGCGGACTACAGGGCAGTGTTGAAGCTTTCTTT.

The CDR3 DNA reads as TGCGCCAGCTCCAGGGCGGGGGCCTACAATGAGCAGTTCTTC. It yields the protein CASSRAGAYNEQFF. The J gene is TRBJ2-1, the V gene TRBV5-1; TRBD2 matches at 7 bases. Trimming cost V 7 bases and J 2 bases; bases outside gene matches: 6. The CDR3 consists of 14 residues. CDR1 and CDR2 (germline): SGHRS, YFSETQ.

The V and J genes are TRBV16 and TRBJ2-4; D is undetermined. V was trimmed by 5 bases and J by 5 bases, leaving 13 bases between them. The V gene's germline CDR1 is KGHSY and CDR2 FQNENV. The CDR3 consists of 14 residues. In nucleotides, the CDR3 is TGTGCCAGCAGCGGCACAGAATTGGAAAACATTCAGTACTTC. It specifies CASSGTELENIQYF.

This clone was recorded a few times. The chain uses TRBV9 and TRBJ1-5; D gene uncertain. Germline CDR1 reads SGDLS; CDR2 reads YYNGEE. This CDR3 comprises 19 residues. V gave up 0 bases and J gave up 4 bases, with 23 bases separating them. CDR3 loop: CASSVDYRGAKRWNQPQHF. DNA of the CDR3: TGTGCCAGCAGCGTAGATTATCGAGGTGCCAAAAGGTGGAATCAGCCCCAGCATTTT.

This clone was observed a handful of times. The genes are TRBV2 and TRBJ1-5; 7 nucleotides agree with TRBD1. There are 15 residues in the CDR3. Germline V gene data show CDR1 as SNHLY and CDR2 as FYNNEI. J was trimmed by 2 bases and V by 6 bases; bases with no gene match: 7. The CDR3 DNA reads TGTGCCAGCAGCAGACAGGGCAGGGGCAATCAGCCCCAGCATTTT. The encoded protein is CASSRQGRGNQPQHF.

The chain links TRBV25-1 to TRBJ1-2; D is perhaps TRBD1 (5 bases). Trimming removed 1 base from V and 8 bases from J, with 17 bases in between. The CDR3 sequence is 15 residues long. The germline V gene has CDR1 MGHDK and CDR2 SYGVNS. The CDR3 is CASSESNVGVGGYTF. In nucleotides, the CDR3 is TGTGCCAGCAGTGAATCGAATGTAGGGGTCGGAGGCTACACCTTC.

The chain links TRBV5-1 to TRBJ1-1, with 10 nucleotides matching TRBD1. Trimming at V came to 0 bases and at J to 10 bases, leaving 3 bases not matched to a gene. Germline V CDR1 and CDR2: SGHRS, YFSETQ. The CDR3 covers 13 residues. The CDR3 region is CASSLERQGAAFF. DNA for the CDR3: TGCGCCAGCAGCTTGGAGAGACAGGGGGCAGCTTTCTTT.

The chain has TRBV6-5 and TRBJ2-5, with D tentatively TRBD2 (5 bases). Germline CDR1 is MNHEY and CDR2 is SVGAGI. V dropped 5 bases and J dropped 5 bases, with 12 bases sitting between them. The CDR3 length is 13 residues. As DNA, the CDR3 is TGTGCCAGCAGTAGTTCGGGGTCGGAGACCCAGTACTTC. Amino acid sequence: CASSSSGSETQYF.

V and J are TRBV4-1 and TRBJ2-7, with D tentatively TRBD1 (6 bases). Germline CDR1 reads MGHRA; CDR2 reads YSYEKL. The CDR3 totals 17 residues. Trimming took off 0 bases at V and 0 bases at J, with 15 bases between the two ends. CDR3 sequence: CASSQELHTGSSYEQYF. The CDR3 DNA is TGCGCCAGCAGCCAAGAACTTCATACAGGGAGCTCCTACGAGCAGTACTTC.